This is a list of T cell receptor beta chains from one sample in a study of beta chain features in type 1 diabetes. Measured with immunoSEQ multiplex PCR; TCRdb has only the in-frame clones, and not every one. The data hold a few hundred thousand clones, with 25% to 30% observed a single time. The sample consisted of central memory CD4+ T cells from blood. The receptors stem from a man aged 25-40 years in good health. Both conserved end residues are part of each CDR3. A D gene is named only where the DNA matches it firmly. The listing skips clone size in some rows; elsewhere it reads once, few, many or a size class.

clone_size	cdr3_length	d_call	v_call	j_call	cdr3_aa	cdr3_nt
NA	14	NA	TRBV29-1	TRBJ1-1	CSVVRSMRNTEAFF	TGCAGCGTTGTCCGAAGTATGAGGAACACTGAAGCTTTCTTT
many	15	TRBD2	TRBV13	TRBJ2-3	CASSTLAGGTDTQYF	TGTGCCAGCAGCACCCTAGCGGGGGGCACAGATACGCAGTATTTT
few	11	NA	TRBV30	TRBJ1-2	CAWSPPGRYTF	TGTGCCTGGAGTCCACCGGGACGCTACACCTTC
few	14	TRBD2	TRBV27	TRBJ2-7	CASATSGTRTEQYF	TGTGCCAGCGCCACCTCCGGGACTAGGACCGAGCAGTACTTC
NA	16	TRBD1	TRBV18	TRBJ2-3	CASSPRGQSSTDTQYF	TGTGCCAGCTCACCACGGGGACAGTCTAGCACAGATACGCAGTATTTT
few	15	NA	TRBV5-4	TRBJ2-6	CASSIQGTGANVLTF	TGTGCCAGCAGTATACAGGGAACTGGGGCCAACGTCCTGACTTTC
NA	16	NA	TRBV5-5	TRBJ1-3	CASSPRLGSSGNTIYF	TGTGCCAGCAGCCCAAGGTTGGGAAGCTCTGGAAACACCATATATTTT
few	14	NA	TRBV5-1	TRBJ2-2	CASSVDIGTGELFF	TGCGCCAGCAGCGTGGACATCGGCACCGGGGAGCTGTTTTTT
NA	16	NA	TRBV25-1	TRBJ2-3	CASHRTGLSGTDTQYF	TGTGCCAGCCACCGGACCGGGCTGAGCGGCACAGATACGCAGTATTTT
few	16	TRBD2	TRBV7-2	TRBJ2-3	CASSLGLAGNTDTQYF	TGTGCCAGCAGCTTAGGGCTAGCGGGAAACACAGATACGCAGTATTTT
NA	15	TRBD1	TRBV29-1	TRBJ2-3	CSFSWGTGSTDTQYF	TGCAGTTTCAGTTGGGGGACAGGGAGCACAGATACGCAGTATTTT
once	17	TRBD1	TRBV18	TRBJ1-1	CASSPQTGAKMNTEAFF	TGTGCCAGCTCACCCCAGACAGGGGCGAAAATGAACACTGAAGCTTTCTTT